This TCR beta chain is drawn from a study of PD-L1 blockade in urothelial cancer. In the study overall: Patients commenced atezolizumab at some point between 2014 and 2015, and it was given at 1,200 mg intravenously every 3 weeks. Of prior chemotherapy regimens, patients had received between 0 and 3.

Templates that were synthetic TCR analogs were spiked into each PCR. Data came from immunoSEQ multiplex PCR; TCRdb stores just in-frame clones and leaves some out. The table includes 45,000 to 50,000 clones, approximately 88% detected once. CDR1 LNHDA and CDR2 SQIVND come from the germline V gene (reference sequence). The length of the CDR3 is 17 residues. Trimming cost V 7 bases and J 5 bases; bases outside gene matches: 16. This rearrangement joins TRBV19 to TRBJ2-5, with 10 bases lining up with TRBD2. The receptor's source is a man aged 80 or over with urothelial cancer. The sample consisted of PBMCs, taken around atezolizumab (anti-PD-L1) treatment. The CDR3 nucleotides read TGTGCCAGTATGAGGCGGCTAGCGGGAGAGGGACGCGAGACCCAGTACTTC. Its protein product is CASMRRLAGEGRETQYF.